The T cell receptor beta chain under discussion was sequenced for a study of T-cell memory formation after mild COVID-19. Sample barcodes and UMIs were carried by the TCR alpha and TCR beta cDNA libraries that 5'RACE generated with constant-segment primers. TCRdb processed the 5' RACE reads anew with MiXCR; each CDR3 protein has one entry. The sample records 90,000 to 120,000 distinct CDR3 sequences, 13% to 15% being singletons. General study points: Contracting CD4+ clones lay largely in CM and EM, with CD8+ ones residing in EMRA. Clones that contracted from day 15 to 85 were balanced CD4/CD8, while later expanders leaned CD4+. Some responding clones appeared in pre-infection memory, suggesting cross-reactive memory joined.

The CDR3 is made up of 13 amino acids. Germline loops: CDR1 LGHNA, CDR2 YNFKEQ. V was shortened by 2 bases and J by 6 bases, with 9 bases between the two germline ends. This clonotype has only a few counts. The antigen remains undetermined. The TCR originated in a man between 18 and 29 years old who had mild COVID-19 (a few samples of this study predate the infection). Cell type and time point are not known. The gene calls are TRBV4-2 and TRBJ2-3; D gene ambiguous. Material: PBMCs or a T cell subset sorted from them (not recorded which). The CDR3 sequence: CASSQLVPDTQYF. The CDR3 DNA reads TGTGCCAGCAGCCAACTAGTTCCCGATACGCAGTATTTT.